This T cell receptor beta chain was sequenced in a study of T cell changes during pregnancy in multiple sclerosis (dated by TCRdb to the late 2010s). Study-level background: In women with multiple sclerosis, the researchers looked at how the T cell repertoire shifted as pregnancy progressed.

For CDR1 and CDR2, the germline V gene (reference sequence) lists MNHEY and SMNVEV. The CDR3 contains 13 residues, cysteine and phenylalanine counted. Only the CDR3 region is kept as DNA, spanning 39 bases read in frame from base 1. The V and J ends are trimmed by 5 bases and 8 bases, leaving 13 bases between them. Worth noting for this clone: Its antigen specificity is not known. Base qualities are not at hand, and no much larger clone is one base apart.

Libraries came from the immunoSEQ multiplex PCR assay. Here the immuneACCESS table is served through TCRdb, limited to in-frame sequences with V and J called. Missing clones are a known gap in these copies; in checked studies unresolved V genes cover under half, and the rest lacks a known reason. This sample holds over 75,000 clones; roughly 92% were observed only once. More than 2.5% of the sample lies in the top ten. The TCR was taken from a female donor with multiple sclerosis, enrolled in a pregnancy study. The rearranged segments are TRBV27 and TRBJ2-1, with no reliable assignment of the D segment. This material consisted of peripheral blood, taken in the first trimester of pregnancy. The CDR3 here reads CASSPLFLDEQFF. The DNA sequence is given as TGTGCCAGCAGTCCCTTATTTCTCGATGAGCAGTTCTTC.